The 23 T cell receptor beta chains below were found in one sample sequenced in a study of molecular identifiers for immune sequencing clone quantification (dated by TCRdb to 2016 to 2019). To prepare the library, PCR was applied. The instrument given in TCRdb is NextSeq 500. TCRdb took the public reads, trimmed them with fastp at Q25, ran MiXCR for clone calling and kept in-frame beta chains. All rows with the same CDR3 protein become a single entry with the most common DNA and genes. This sample gives about half a million distinct CDR3 sequences in total; 25% of them show up just once. The biggest ten clones account for about 0.75% of the sample. The sample was naive CD8+ T cells from blood, with Jurkat cell RNA spiked in. The cell subset or site tag for this specimen amounts to: FACS-sorted CD8+CD4-CCR7+CD45RA+ naive T cells. These receptors all come from a human donor in good health. Some libraries in this study had Jurkat cell RNA spiked in.

Only one count was recorded for this clonotype. One end of the junction does not line up with germline, which may come from a read error. The chain couples TRBV4-3 to TRBJ2-5, with D possibly being TRBD1 (5 bases). Germline lookup yields CDR1 LGHNA and CDR2 YSLEER. This CDR3 is built from 17 residues. The CDR3 nucleotides read TGCGCCCGCAGCCAAGACAGATCCATGGCTAGACAAGAGACCCAGTACTTC. Its translation: CARSQDRSMARQETQYF.

Regarding this clonotype: Because the CDR3 is missing its conserved closing phenylalanine or tryptophan, this is likely a read error. The chain is built from TRBV6-6 and TRBJ2-5, with 9 bases fitting TRBD1. CDR1 and CDR2 (germline): MNHNY, SVGAGI (reference sequence). This CDR3 has 13 amino acids. The J segment lost 9 bases and the V segment lost 7 bases, leaving 9 bases of the junction unmatched. The CDR3 DNA is TGTGCCAGCAACCGGGACAGGGAAGGGGCCCAGTACCTC. Protein sequence: CASNRDREGAQYL.

V is TRBV5-5 and J is TRBJ1-2; perhaps TRBD1 as D (5 bases). Germline-derived CDR1 and CDR2 are SGHKS and YYEKEE (reference sequence). The CDR3 runs to 13 residues. Deletions cut 5 bases from V and 0 bases from J, with 8 bases between. The CDR3 region has the DNA TGTGCCAGCAGTCTGGACACTAACTATGGCTACACCTTC. Residues: CASSLDTNYGYTF.

Worth noting for this clonotype: Just one base apart from a much larger clone, this may be a read error. This chain links TRBV6-2 or TRBV6-3 with TRBJ1-5, with 7 bases aligning to TRBD1. CDR1 is MNHEY and CDR2 is SVGEGT in the germline V gene. The CDR3 is 15 amino acids. CDR3 DNA: TGTGCCAGCAGTTCGACAGGGAGGTTGAATCAGCCCCTGCATTTT. Translation gives CASSSTGRLNQPLHF.

This clonotype was counted between two and nine times. The chain is built from TRBV24-1 and TRBJ2-1, with TRBD2 matching 9 bases. This CDR3 comprises 15 residues. With V trimmed by 4 bases and J by 3 bases, 3 bases remained unmatched. Germline V gives CDR1 KGHDR, CDR2 SFDVKD. CDR3 sequence: CATSDPAGGYNEQFF. Written as DNA, the CDR3 is TGTGCCACCAGTGACCCAGCGGGGGGCTACAATGAGCAGTTCTTC.

The chain joins TRBV5-1 to TRBJ1-6; weak D call: TRBD1 (6 bases). The ends were cut back, 4 bases at V and 6 bases at J, with 14 bases in the middle. There are 15 residues in the CDR3. Germline loops: CDR1 SGHRS, CDR2 YFSETQ. CDR3 loop: CASSVQGLGNSPLHF. The CDR3 coding sequence is TGCGCCAGCAGCGTACAGGGTCTGGGTAATTCACCCCTCCACTTT.

The chain uses TRBV4-1 and TRBJ2-2; no clear D gene. CDR1 is MGHRA and CDR2 is YSYEKL in the germline V gene. The CDR3 loop spans 14 amino acids. The V and J ends lost 0 bases and 5 bases respectively, with 7 bases between them. CDR3 nucleotide sequence: TGCGCCAGCAGCCAAGATCGGGTAACCGGGGAGCTGTTTTTT. Translation: CASSQDRVTGELFF.

A word on this clonotype: This likely comes from a read error, as the CDR3 has no conserved phenylalanine or tryptophan at its end. The V call is TRBV2, the J call TRBJ2-7; D is unclear. Between the trimmed V and J ends, which lost 1 base and 4 bases, there was a span of 2 bases. The CDR3 spans 11 residues. The germline gives CDR1 SNHLY, CDR2 FYNNEI. In DNA form, the CDR3 reads TGTGCCAGCAGTGAAGGGTACGAGCAGTACCTC. Translated: CASSEGYEQYL.

In its sample, this clonotype was seen many times. The chain has TRBV4-1 and TRBJ2-3; D is unresolved. The CDR3 totals 13 residues. Germline lookup yields CDR1 MGHRA and CDR2 YSYEKL. Deletions cut 3 bases from V and 2 bases from J, with 6 bases between. CDR3 in amino acids: CASSQHVTDTQYF. In nucleotides, the CDR3 is TGCGCCAGCAGCCAGCACGTCACAGATACGCAGTATTTT.

This clonotype was counted at least ten times. The chain recombines TRBV5-1 with TRBJ1-1; D gene ambiguous. The CDR3 covers 14 residues. The germline gives CDR1 SGHRS, CDR2 YFSETQ. V lost 0 bases to trimming and J lost 4 bases, with 10 bases between them. CDR3 protein: CASSLGGWVTEAFF. CDR3 nucleotide sequence: TGCGCCAGCAGCTTGGGGGGTTGGGTCACTGAAGCTTTCTTT.

Ten or more counts support this clonotype. This chain connects TRBV28 to TRBJ2-2, with D perhaps assigned TRBD1 or TRBD2 (5 bases each). Trimming took 7 bases from V and 6 from J, leaving 9 bases between them. This CDR3 region has 12 residues. Germline V lookup: CDR1 MDHEN, CDR2 SYDVKM. The CDR3 nucleotides read TGTGCCAGCAAGTGGGGACCCGGGGAGCTGTTTTTT. Its translation: CASKWGPGELFF.

This chain links TRBV30 with TRBJ1-1, with D perhaps TRBD1 (6 bases). V was shortened by 4 bases and J by 5 bases, with 14 bases between the two germline ends. This CDR3 region has 13 residues. Germline-derived CDR1 and CDR2 are GTSNPN and SVGIG (reference sequence). The CDR3 DNA is TGTGCCTGGAACTGGGGGCGGGTAACTGAAGCTTTCTTT. It encodes CAWNWGRVTEAFF. Using reference TRBV30 and TRBJ1-1 for the parts outside the CDR3, the full variable domain is SQTIHQWPATLVQPVGSPLSLECTVEGTSNPNLYWYRQAAGRGLQLLFYSVGIGQISSEVPQNLSASRPQDRQFILSSKKLLLSDSGFYLCAWNWGRVTEAFFGQGTRLTVV.

This chain joins TRBV6-6 and TRBJ2-7, with D uncertain. The ends were cut back, 11 bases at V and 4 bases at J, with 15 bases in the middle. From germline, CDR1 is MNHNY and CDR2 SVGAGI (reference sequence). This CDR3 comprises 12 residues. CDR3 nucleotide sequence: TGTGCCGCTGGGTCCCGCGAGTACGAGCAGTACTTC. Residues: CAAGSREYEQYF.

Concerning this clonotype itself: A read error may account for a junction end that differs from germline. The chain carries TRBV7-9 and TRBJ2-7; 12 positions match TRBD2. Germline V lookup: CDR1 SEHNR, CDR2 FQNEAQ (reference sequence). This CDR3 is built from 15 residues. This CDR3 reads CASSWWTSGAYEQHF. CDR3 sequence (DNA): TGTGCCAGCAGCTGGTGGACTAGCGGGGCCTACGAGCAGCACTTC.

This clonotype was observed at least ten times. The chain couples TRBV24-1 to TRBJ2-1; D is unclear. The germline V and J ends were trimmed by 2 bases and 4 bases, with 2 bases remaining between them. Germline V gene data show CDR1 as KGHDR and CDR2 as SFDVKD. The CDR3 covers 12 residues. Here the CDR3 reads CATSDSYNEQFF. CDR3 bases: TGTGCCACCAGTGATTCTTACAATGAGCAGTTCTTC.

Concerning this clonotype itself: This may come from a read error, since a much larger clone is one base off. The chain couples TRBV19 to TRBJ1-5; D possibly corresponds to TRBD1 (5 bases). Germline V lookup: CDR1 LNHDA, CDR2 SQIVND (reference sequence). There are 13 residues in the CDR3. V gave up 3 bases and J gave up 6 bases, with 9 bases separating them. The CDR3: CASSMGGVQPQHF. CDR3 nucleotides: TGTGCCAGTAGTATGGGAGGGGTTCAGCCCCAGCATTTT.

Here the CDR3 reads CASSIGQNEQFF. The CDR3 bases are TGTGCCAGTAGTATTGGGCAGAATGAGCAGTTCTTC. This chain uses TRBV19 with TRBJ2-1; no clear D. The CDR3 is made up of 12 amino acids. The germline V and J ends were trimmed by 3 bases and 7 bases, with 7 bases remaining between them. CDR1 and CDR2 (germline): LNHDA, SQIVND (reference sequence). Full variable domain (missing parts from reference TRBV19 and TRBJ2-1): DGGITQSPKYLFRKEGQNVTLSCEQNLNHDAMYWYRQDPGQGLRLIYYSQIVNDFQKGDIAEGYSVSREKKESFPLTVTSAQKNPTAFYLCASSIGQNEQFFGPGTRLTVL.

This clonotype was detected once. The chain uses TRBV4-1 and TRBJ2-5; maybe TRBD1 (5 bases). Trimming took 0 bases from V and 3 from J, leaving 11 bases between them. Per germline, CDR1 MGHRA and CDR2 YSYEKL. This CDR3 has 15 amino acids. The CDR3: CASSQEGRAEETQYF. The CDR3 nucleotides read TGCGCCAGCAGCCAAGAGGGGCGAGCTGAAGAGACCCAGTACTTC.

The V and J genes are TRBV7-6 and TRBJ2-5; TRBD1 matches 10 bases. V lost 5 bases, J lost 5 bases, and 5 bases stayed unmatched. Germline-derived CDR1 and CDR2 are SGHVS and FNYEAQ. The CDR3 is made up of 14 amino acids. The CDR3 reads CASSAGQGVETQYF. The CDR3 region has the DNA TGTGCCAGCAGCGCTGGACAGGGGGTGGAGACCCAGTACTTC.

On this clonotype: Just one base apart from a much larger clone, this may be a read error. The rearrangement joins TRBV20-1 to TRBJ2-7; TRBD2 matches 7 bases. The germline V gene encodes CDR1 DFQATT and CDR2 SNEGSKA (reference sequence). This CDR3 has 14 residues. The CDR3 sequence: CSAGDMGGNSEQYF. CDR3 DNA sequence: TGCAGTGCTGGAGATATGGGGGGGAATAGCGAGCAGTACTTC.

As regards this clonotype: It may be a read error: a sequence one base away is much more abundant. V and J are TRBV7-6 and TRBJ2-2; D uncertain. The CDR3 sequence is 11 residues long. Per germline, CDR1 SGHVS and CDR2 FNYEAQ. For the CDR3, the DNA is TGTGCCAGCAGCCCGGGCGTTGAGCGGTTTTTT. It specifies CASSPGVERFF. The full variable domain, with the rest looked up from reference TRBV7-6 and TRBJ2-2, is GAGVSQSPRYKVTKRGQDVALRCDPISGHVSLYWYRQALGQGPEFLTYFNYEAQQDKSGLPNDRFSAERPEGSISTLTIQRTEQRDSAMYRCASSPGVERFFGEGSRLTVL.

V and J are TRBV5-1 and TRBJ2-3; D unresolved. The CDR3 is 15 residues long. V was cut by 5 bases and J by 0 bases, with 13 bases left in between. Looked up from germline, CDR1 is SGHRS and CDR2 is YFSETQ. The CDR3 here is CASRPFWLSTDTQYF. CDR3 DNA sequence: TGCGCCAGCAGGCCTTTTTGGCTAAGCACAGATACGCAGTATTTT.

The rearrangement joins TRBV9 to TRBJ2-7; 7 bases fit TRBD2. The germline CDR1 and CDR2 sequences are SGDLS and YYNGEE. Trimming cost V 4 bases and J 2 bases; bases outside gene matches: 6. CDR3 size: 14 residues. The chain's CDR3 is CASSTGREAYEQYF. The DNA of the CDR3 is TGTGCCAGCAGCACGGGCCGGGAGGCCTACGAGCAGTACTTC.